This T cell receptor beta chain was identified in a study of vaccination and CD4 T cells after COVID-19. A few counts support this clonotype. Its matching antigen is unknown. The V gene end was trimmed by 5 bases and the J gene end by 1 base; junction bases not matched to a gene: 8. CDR1 MNHEY and CDR2 SMNVEV come from the germline V gene (reference sequence). The CDR3 is made up of 17 amino acids. The treatment here: roughly 10-day PBMC culture with coronavirus spike peptide pools or control peptides (ViraFEST assay). The Oncomine TCR Beta short-read assay generated sequence data from the DNA of cultured CD4+ T cells. TCRdb called the PCR reads again in MiXCR, with one record for every CDR3 protein. The table includes 16,000 or so distinct CDR3 sequences, roughly 50% detected once.

The receptor was isolated from a human donor who had recovered from COVID-19. The V call is TRBV27, the J call TRBJ2-2, with TRBD2 matching over 9 bases. The sample comprised CD4+ T cells from blood, cultured in vitro. CDR3 in DNA: TGTGCCAGCAGTCTACTTAGCGGGGGCCTGAACACCGGGGAGCTGTTTTTT. The encoded protein is CASSLLSGGLNTGELFF.